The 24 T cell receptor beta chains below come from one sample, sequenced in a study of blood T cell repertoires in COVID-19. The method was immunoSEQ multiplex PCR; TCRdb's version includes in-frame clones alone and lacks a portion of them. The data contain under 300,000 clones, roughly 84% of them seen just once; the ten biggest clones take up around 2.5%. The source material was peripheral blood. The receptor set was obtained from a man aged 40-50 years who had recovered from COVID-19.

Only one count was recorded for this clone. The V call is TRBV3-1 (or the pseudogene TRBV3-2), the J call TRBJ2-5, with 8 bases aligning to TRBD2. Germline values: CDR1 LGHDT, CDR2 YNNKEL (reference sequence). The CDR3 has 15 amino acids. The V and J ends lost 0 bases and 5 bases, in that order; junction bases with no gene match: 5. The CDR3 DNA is TGTGCCAGCAGCCAAGAAACTAGCGGTGCGGAGACCCAGTACTTC. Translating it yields CASSQETSGAETQYF.

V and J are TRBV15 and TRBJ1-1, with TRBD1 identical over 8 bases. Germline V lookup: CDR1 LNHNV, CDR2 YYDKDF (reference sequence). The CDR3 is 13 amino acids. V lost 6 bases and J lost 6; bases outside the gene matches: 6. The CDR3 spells CATRTTGGAEAFF. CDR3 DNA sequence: TGTGCCACCAGGACAACAGGGGGGGCTGAAGCTTTCTTT.

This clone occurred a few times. CDR3 residues: CASSLGGRQPVYGYTF. For the CDR3, the DNA is TGTGCCAGCAGCTTAGGCGGGAGACAGCCTGTATATGGCTACACCTTC. This rearrangement joins TRBV7-2 to TRBJ1-2; D is possibly TRBD1 (5 bases). The CDR3 has 16 amino acids. V lost 1 base and J lost 5, with 17 bases in between. Germline-derived CDR1 and CDR2 are SGHTA and FQGNSA.

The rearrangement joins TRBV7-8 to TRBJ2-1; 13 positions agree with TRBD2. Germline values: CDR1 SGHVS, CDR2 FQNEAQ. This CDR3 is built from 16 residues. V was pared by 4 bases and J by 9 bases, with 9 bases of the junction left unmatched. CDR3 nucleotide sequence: TGTGCCAGCAGCTCCTGGACTAGCGGGAGTCGATCTGAGCAGTTCTTC. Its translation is CASSSWTSGSRSEQFF.

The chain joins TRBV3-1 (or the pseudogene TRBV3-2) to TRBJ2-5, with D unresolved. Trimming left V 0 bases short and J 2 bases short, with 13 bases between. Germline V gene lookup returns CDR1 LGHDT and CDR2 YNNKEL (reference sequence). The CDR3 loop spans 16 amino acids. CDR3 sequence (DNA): TGTGCCAGCAGCCAAGATACTTCGGTCGGGCAAGAGACCCAGTACTTC. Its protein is CASSQDTSVGQETQYF.

CDR3 DNA sequence: TGTGCCAGCAGTACCCCGCGGGAGGCCCCCTACAATGAGCAGTTCTTC. Translation gives CASSTPREAPYNEQFF. J is TRBJ2-1 and V is TRBV25-1; TRBD2 matches 8 bases. Germline V gene sequence: CDR1 MGHDK, CDR2 SYGVNS. The CDR3 totals 16 residues. The trim removed 5 bases at V and 2 bases at J, leaving 8 bases unmatched.

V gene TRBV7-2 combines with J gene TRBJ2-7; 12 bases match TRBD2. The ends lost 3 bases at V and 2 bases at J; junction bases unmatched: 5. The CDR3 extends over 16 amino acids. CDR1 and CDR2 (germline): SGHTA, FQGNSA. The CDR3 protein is CASSFTTSGGAYEQYF. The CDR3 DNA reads TGTGCCAGCAGCTTCACGACTAGCGGGGGAGCCTACGAGCAGTACTTC.

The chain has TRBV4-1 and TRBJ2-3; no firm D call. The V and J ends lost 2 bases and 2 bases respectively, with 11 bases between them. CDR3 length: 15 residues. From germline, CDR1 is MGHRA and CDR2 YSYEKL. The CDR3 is CASSQRSLDTDTQYF. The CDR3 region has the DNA TGCGCCAGCAGCCAACGGAGTTTGGACACAGATACGCAGTATTTT.

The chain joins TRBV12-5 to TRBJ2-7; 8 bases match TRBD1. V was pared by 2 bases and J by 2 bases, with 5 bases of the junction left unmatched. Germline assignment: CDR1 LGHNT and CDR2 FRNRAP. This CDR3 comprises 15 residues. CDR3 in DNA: TGTGCTAGTGGTTTGATGACAGGGGCTCCCTACGAGCAGTACTTC. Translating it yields CASGLMTGAPYEQYF.

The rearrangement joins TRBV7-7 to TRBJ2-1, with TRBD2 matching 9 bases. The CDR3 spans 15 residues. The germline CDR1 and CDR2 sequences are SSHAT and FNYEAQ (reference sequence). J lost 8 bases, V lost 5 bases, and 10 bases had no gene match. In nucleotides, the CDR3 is TGTGCCAGCAGCCCTGGCGCGGGAGGGTTGTATGAGCAGTTCTTC. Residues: CASSPGAGGLYEQFF.

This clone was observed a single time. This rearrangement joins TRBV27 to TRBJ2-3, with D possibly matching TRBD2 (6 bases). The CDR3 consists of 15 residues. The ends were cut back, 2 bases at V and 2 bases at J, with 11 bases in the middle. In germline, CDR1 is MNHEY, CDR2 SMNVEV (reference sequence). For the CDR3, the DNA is TGTGCCAGCAGTTTAAGTGGGGGGAACACAGATACGCAGTATTTT. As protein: CASSLSGGNTDTQYF.

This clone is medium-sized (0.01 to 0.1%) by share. The CDR3 DNA sequence: TGTGCCAGCAGCCATCCCGACAGCTCGAACACCGGGGAGCTGTTTTTT. It is translated as CASSHPDSSNTGELFF. The chain links TRBV4-2 to TRBJ2-2; TRBD1 is a possible D gene (5 bases). This CDR3 spans 16 amino acids. Germline loops: CDR1 LGHNA, CDR2 YNFKEQ. Trimming removed 3 bases from V and 0 bases from J, with 11 bases in between.

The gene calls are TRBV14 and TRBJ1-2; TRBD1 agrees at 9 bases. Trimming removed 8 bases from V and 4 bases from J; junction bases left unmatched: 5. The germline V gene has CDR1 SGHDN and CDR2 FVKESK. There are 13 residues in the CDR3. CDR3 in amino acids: CASPGQGSYGYTF. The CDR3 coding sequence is TGTGCCAGCCCGGGACAGGGTAGCTATGGCTACACCTTC.

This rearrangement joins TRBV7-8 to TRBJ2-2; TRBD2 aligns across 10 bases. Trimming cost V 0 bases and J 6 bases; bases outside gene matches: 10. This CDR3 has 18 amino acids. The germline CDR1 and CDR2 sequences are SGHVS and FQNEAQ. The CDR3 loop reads CASSLARRLAGVAGELFF. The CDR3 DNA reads TGTGCCAGCAGCTTAGCGCGACGGCTAGCGGGAGTGGCCGGGGAGCTGTTTTTT.

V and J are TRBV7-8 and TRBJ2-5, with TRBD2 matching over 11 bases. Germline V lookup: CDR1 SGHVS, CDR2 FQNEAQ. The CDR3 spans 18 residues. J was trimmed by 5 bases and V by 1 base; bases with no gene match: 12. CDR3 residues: CASSLGVPTSGAGETQYF. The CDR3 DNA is TGTGCCAGCAGCTTAGGGGTCCCGACTAGCGGGGCCGGTGAGACCCAGTACTTC.

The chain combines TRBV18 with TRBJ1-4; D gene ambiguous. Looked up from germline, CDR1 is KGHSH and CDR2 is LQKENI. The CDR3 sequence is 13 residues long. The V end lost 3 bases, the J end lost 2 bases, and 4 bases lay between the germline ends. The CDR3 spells CASSPSTNEKLFF. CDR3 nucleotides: TGTGCCAGCTCACCGAGTACTAATGAAAAACTGTTTTTT.

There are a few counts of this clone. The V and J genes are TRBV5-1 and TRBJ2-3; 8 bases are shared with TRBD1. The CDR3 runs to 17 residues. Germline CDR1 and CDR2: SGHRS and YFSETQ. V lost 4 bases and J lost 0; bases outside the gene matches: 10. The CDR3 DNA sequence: TGCGCCAGCAGCGGAGGACAGGGCTGGCTCAGCACAGATACGCAGTATTTT. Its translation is CASSGGQGWLSTDTQYF.

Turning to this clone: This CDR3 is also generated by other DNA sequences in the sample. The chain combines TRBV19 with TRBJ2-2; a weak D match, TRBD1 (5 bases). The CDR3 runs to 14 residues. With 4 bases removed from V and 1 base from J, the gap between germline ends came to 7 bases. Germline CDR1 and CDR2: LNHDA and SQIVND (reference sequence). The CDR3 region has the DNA TGTGCCAGTAGTACCCAGGGGAACACCGGGGAGCTGTTTTTT. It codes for CASSTQGNTGELFF.

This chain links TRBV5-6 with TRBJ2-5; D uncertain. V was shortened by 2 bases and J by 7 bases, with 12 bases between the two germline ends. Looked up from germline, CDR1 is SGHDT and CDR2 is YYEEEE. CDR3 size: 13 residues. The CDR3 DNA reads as TGTGCCAGCAGCTTTTCCATCTCAGGGACCCAGTACTTC. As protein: CASSFSISGTQYF.

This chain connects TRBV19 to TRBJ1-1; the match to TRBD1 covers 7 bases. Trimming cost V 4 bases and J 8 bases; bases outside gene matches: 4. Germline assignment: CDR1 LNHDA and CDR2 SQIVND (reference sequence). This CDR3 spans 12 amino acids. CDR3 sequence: CASSKGTEEAFF. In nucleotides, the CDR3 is TGTGCCAGTAGTAAAGGGACAGAGGAAGCTTTCTTT.

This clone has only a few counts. DNA for the CDR3: TGTGCCAGCAGCGCATCCGGGACAGTTGACACTGAAGCTTTCTTT. Translating it yields CASSASGTVDTEAFF. The chain carries TRBV11-2 and TRBJ1-1; 7 positions match TRBD1. Germline values: CDR1 SGHAT, CDR2 FQNNGV. The V gene end was trimmed by 5 bases and the J gene end by 3 bases; junction bases not matched to a gene: 9. The CDR3 runs 15 residues.

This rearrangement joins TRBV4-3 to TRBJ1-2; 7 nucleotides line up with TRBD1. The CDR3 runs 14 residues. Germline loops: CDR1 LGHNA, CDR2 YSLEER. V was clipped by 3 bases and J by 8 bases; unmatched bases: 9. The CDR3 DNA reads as TGCGCCAGCAGCCACGACAGGGTAGTGGGAGGCTACACCTTC. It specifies CASSHDRVVGGYTF.

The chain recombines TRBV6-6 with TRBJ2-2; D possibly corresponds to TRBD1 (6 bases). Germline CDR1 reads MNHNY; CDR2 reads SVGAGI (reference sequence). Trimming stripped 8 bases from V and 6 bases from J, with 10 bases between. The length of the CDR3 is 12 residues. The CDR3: CASSPGAGELFF. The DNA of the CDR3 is TGTGCCAGCTCACCAGGGGCCGGGGAGCTGTTTTTT.

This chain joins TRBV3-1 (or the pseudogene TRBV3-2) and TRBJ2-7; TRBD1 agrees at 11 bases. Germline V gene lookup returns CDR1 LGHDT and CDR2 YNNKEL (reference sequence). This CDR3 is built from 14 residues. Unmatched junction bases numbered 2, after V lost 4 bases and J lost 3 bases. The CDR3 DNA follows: TGTGCCAGCAGCCTGGGACAGGGGGTCTACGAGCAGTACTTC. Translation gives CASSLGQGVYEQYF.